A single sample gave rise to the 10 T cell receptor beta chains below, sequenced in a study of cytomegalovirus exposure and HLA in healthy donors. The PCR used 60 Vbeta and 13 Jbeta primers. TCRdb keeps only in-frame clones here, not all; method: immunoSEQ multiplex PCR. The sample carries some 130,000 clones, around 77% recorded once. Sequenced material: PBMCs. These receptors were obtained from a male donor in good health and CMV-seropositive.

V usage is TRBV7-2 and J usage is TRBJ2-7; a possible D gene is TRBD1 (6 bases). Germline V gene data show CDR1 as SGHTA and CDR2 as FQGNSA. CDR3 length: 17 amino acids. The V and J ends lost 4 bases and 2 bases respectively, with 21 bases between them. The CDR3 bases are TGTGCCAGCAGCTCGTTCCGGGACACAAGTTTAGCCTACGAGCAGTACTTC. This codes for CASSSFRDTSLAYEQYF.

This chain joins TRBV29-1 and TRBJ2-3; 9 nucleotides align to TRBD1. Germline trimming cut 6 bases from V and 1 base from J; bases unmatched to any gene: 2. CDR1 and CDR2 from the germline V gene are SQVTM and ANQGSEA. This CDR3 has 13 residues. For the CDR3, the DNA is TGCAGCGTGAGGGACAGGGGCACAGATACGCAGTATTTT. Residues: CSVRDRGTDTQYF.

This clone has a single count. Here the CDR3 reads CASSLPRDITYEQYF. The DNA of the CDR3 is TGTGCCAGCAGTTTACCCCGGGACATCACCTACGAGCAGTACTTC. The gene calls are TRBV28 and TRBJ2-7, with a possible D match to TRBD1 (6 bases). Trimming stripped 2 bases from V and 2 bases from J, with 13 bases between. Germline V gene sequence: CDR1 MDHEN, CDR2 SYDVKM. The CDR3 extends over 15 amino acids.

This clone was seen more than once but under ten times. This chain joins TRBV4-1 and TRBJ2-3, with TRBD2 identical over 9 bases. The junction had 5 bases not matched to a gene; V was cut back by 5 bases and J by 5 bases. The CDR3 is made up of 14 amino acids. CDR1 and CDR2 from the germline V gene are MGHRA and YSYEKL. Here the CDR3 reads CASSYQREVDTQYF. CDR3 DNA: TGCGCCAGCAGCTACCAGCGGGAGGTAGATACGCAGTATTTT.

For this clone: One end of the junction varies from germline; a read error may be responsible. The rearrangement links TRBV19 to TRBJ2-6, with 9 bases fitting TRBD2. Germline V gene data show CDR1 as LNHDA and CDR2 as SQIVND (reference sequence). The CDR3 sequence is 17 residues long. DNA of the CDR3: TGTGCCGCATCGACTAGCGGCGACCTCTTACGGGCCAACGGCCTGACTTTC. It yields the protein CAASTSGDLLRANGLTF.

This chain links TRBV5-4 with TRBJ2-7; D might be TRBD1 (5 bases). V lost 4 bases to trimming and J lost 12 bases, with 20 bases between them. The germline gives CDR1 SGHNT, CDR2 YYREEE (reference sequence). The CDR3 has 13 residues. The CDR3 is CASSETTGSLAYF. The CDR3 nucleotides are TGTGCCAGCAGCGAGACCACAGGCAGCCTCGCGTACTTC. The whole variable domain, remainder taken from reference TRBV5-4 and TRBJ2-7, is ETGVTQSPTHLIKTRGQQVTLRCSSQSGHNTVSWYQQALGQGPQFIFQYYREEENGRGNFPPRFSGLQFPNYSSELNVNALELDDSALYLCASSETTGSLAYFGPGTRLTVT.

The rearrangement uses TRBV7-6 and TRBJ2-7, with a weak D call TRBD2 (6 bases). Trimming removed 1 base at V and 7 bases at J, with 20 bases between. Germline V gene sequence: CDR1 SGHVS, CDR2 FNYEAQ. CDR3 length: 16 amino acids. The CDR3 loop reads CASSLGVSGSNSEQYF. CDR3 bases: TGTGCCAGCAGCTTAGGTGTCAGCGGGTCGAACTCTGAGCAGTACTTC.

The genes are TRBV19 and TRBJ2-3, with D possibly being TRBD1 (6 bases). Germline V CDR1 and CDR2: LNHDA, SQIVND (reference sequence). This CDR3 comprises 13 residues. The V gene lost 5 bases and the J gene lost 5 bases, with 11 bases spanning the gap. This CDR3 reads CASSSNRVDTQYF. The CDR3 DNA sequence: TGTGCCAGTAGTTCCAACAGGGTAGATACGCAGTATTTT.

This chain uses TRBV7-9 with TRBJ2-1; TRBD2 aligns across 7 bases. CDR1 SEHNR and CDR2 FQNEAQ come from the germline V gene (reference sequence). V dropped 5 bases and J dropped 5; count of bases not matched to a gene: 9. The CDR3 covers 15 residues. This CDR3 is CASSHRDYLNNEQFF. The CDR3 DNA is TGTGCCAGCAGCCACCGGGACTACCTCAACAATGAGCAGTTCTTC.

The chain has TRBV28 and TRBJ2-7; no clear D gene. Trimming took 4 bases from V and 2 from J, leaving 6 bases between them. The germline V gene has CDR1 MDHEN and CDR2 SYDVKM. The CDR3 runs 12 residues. The DNA of the CDR3 is TGTGCCAGCAGTTCCTCTCCCTACGAGCAGTACTTC. Translation gives CASSSSPYEQYF.